The 21 T cell receptor beta chains below come from one sample, sequenced in a study of blood T cell repertoires in COVID-19. Repertoires were generated with immunoSEQ multiplex PCR, while TCRdb's copy carries only in-frame clones and drops some. The table shows tens of thousands of clones, with approximately 78% occurring only once. The specimen was peripheral blood. These receptors were taken from a human donor in a cohort sampled during active or convalescent COVID-19.

V gene TRBV3-1 (or the pseudogene TRBV3-2) combines with J gene TRBJ2-5; D remains ambiguous. The V gene's germline CDR1 is LGHDT and CDR2 YNNKEL (reference sequence). V was pared by 1 base and J by 4 bases, with 4 bases between. The CDR3 spans 12 residues. The CDR3 bases are TGTGCCAGCAGCCAAGTCAGAGAGACCCAGTACTTC. Its protein is CASSQVRETQYF.

This clone was recorded a few times. The gene calls are TRBV7-2 and TRBJ1-1, with D hard to call. CDR3 length equals 14 residues. In germline, CDR1 is SGHTA, CDR2 FQGNSA. V was trimmed by 0 bases and J by 1 base, leaving 6 bases between them. CDR3 in DNA: TGTGCCAGCAGCTTAGCGCGTGGGAACACTGAAGCTTTCTTT. Protein product: CASSLARGNTEAFF.

This chain joins TRBV4-2 and TRBJ2-1, with D tentatively TRBD2 (7 bases). The length of the CDR3 is 14 residues. Deletions cut 3 bases from V and 7 bases from J, with 13 bases between. Germline V gives CDR1 LGHNA, CDR2 YNFKEQ. The chain's CDR3 is CASSHGGARNEQFF. For the CDR3, the DNA is TGTGCCAGCAGCCATGGGGGGGCGCGTAATGAGCAGTTCTTC.

The chain employs TRBV6-5 and TRBJ2-7; 7 bases fit TRBD1. Germline V lookup: CDR1 MNHEY, CDR2 SVGAGI. CDR3 length: 16 amino acids. V was pared by 0 bases and J by 3 bases, with 8 bases of the junction left unmatched. CDR3 bases: TGTGCCAGCAGTTACTCGTTGGCAGGGGGTCTCTACGAGCAGTACTTC. Translated, it gives CASSYSLAGGLYEQYF.

The V gene is TRBV24-1, the J gene TRBJ2-1; 10 nucleotides match TRBD2. CDR3 size: 16 residues. The germline V gene has CDR1 KGHDR and CDR2 SFDVKD. The trim removed 4 bases at V and 7 bases at J, leaving 9 bases unmatched. This CDR3 is CATSERLAGLTNEQFF. The CDR3, as DNA: TGTGCCACCAGTGAAAGACTAGCGGGTTTGACTAATGAGCAGTTCTTC.

The chain links TRBV6-5 to TRBJ1-3, with 7 bases that match TRBD1. Trimming took 6 bases from V and 5 from J; bases not matched to a gene: 4. The CDR3 consists of 13 residues. Germline V lookup: CDR1 MNHEY, CDR2 SVGAGI. CDR3 DNA sequence: TGTGCCAGCAGGCAACAGGGGAGAAACACCATATATTTT. It yields the protein CASRQQGRNTIYF.

The V gene is TRBV24-1, the J gene TRBJ2-3; 10 nucleotides line up with TRBD2. With V trimmed by 7 bases and J by 4 bases, 4 bases remained unmatched. The CDR3 covers 14 residues. The V gene's germline CDR1 is KGHDR and CDR2 SFDVKD. This CDR3 is CATSISGGADTQYF. As DNA, the CDR3 is TGTGCCACCAGCATCAGCGGGGGGGCAGATACGCAGTATTTT.

This chain links TRBV27 with TRBJ1-5; a possible D gene is TRBD1 (5 bases). The CDR3 spans 15 residues. Trimming removed 5 bases at V and 2 bases at J, with 13 bases between. Per the germline V gene, CDR1 is MNHEY and CDR2 is SMNVEV (reference sequence). CDR3 DNA: TGTGCCAGCAGTCCGGACATCCGTGGCAATCAGCCCCAGCATTTT. It is translated as CASSPDIRGNQPQHF.

J is TRBJ2-5 and V is TRBV5-6, with 10 nucleotides matching TRBD1. The V and J ends lost 4 bases and 5 bases, in that order; junction bases with no gene match: 5. CDR1 is SGHDT and CDR2 is YYEEEE in the germline V gene. This CDR3 has 14 amino acids. The CDR3 loop is CASSDRTGGETQYF. For the CDR3, the DNA is TGTGCCAGCAGCGACCGGACAGGGGGGGAGACCCAGTACTTC.

The V and J genes are TRBV7-2 and TRBJ1-5; 11 bases line up with TRBD1. The V segment lost 4 bases and the J segment 1 base; nucleotides outside the gene matches: 6. CDR1 SGHTA and CDR2 FQGNSA come from the germline V gene. This CDR3 has 17 residues. CDR3 DNA: TGTGCCAGCAGCTCAGGACAGGGGGCTTTGAGCAATCAGCCCCAGCATTTT. Its translation: CASSSGQGALSNQPQHF.

This chain uses TRBV19 with TRBJ1-5; D gene unclear. V lost 0 bases and J lost 6, with 18 bases in between. CDR3 size: 17 residues. Per germline, CDR1 LNHDA and CDR2 SQIVND (reference sequence). The CDR3: CASSIDPGPPAGQPQHF. Here the CDR3 DNA reads TGTGCCAGTAGTATAGATCCTGGACCCCCCGCGGGTCAGCCCCAGCATTTT.

This rearrangement joins TRBV11-2 to TRBJ1-5; 8 bases are shared with TRBD1. Unmatched junction bases numbered 0, after V lost 1 base and J lost 1 base. The CDR3 covers 15 residues. Germline loops: CDR1 SGHAT, CDR2 FQNNGV. CDR3 region: CASSLAGGSNQPQHF. The DNA for the CDR3 is TGTGCCAGCAGCTTAGCAGGGGGCAGCAATCAGCCCCAGCATTTT.

This clone was detected once. The gene calls are TRBV5-1 and TRBJ1-2; 10 nucleotides align to TRBD1. The CDR3 has 14 amino acids. The ends lost 3 bases at V and 3 bases at J; junction bases unmatched: 2. CDR1 and CDR2 (germline): SGHRS, YFSETQ. CDR3 loop: CASSSDRGDYGYTF. The CDR3 DNA follows: TGCGCCAGCAGCTCGGACAGGGGGGACTATGGCTACACCTTC.

This clone has only one observation. The chain has TRBV19 and TRBJ2-2; D is unclear. The germline V gene encodes CDR1 LNHDA and CDR2 SQIVND (reference sequence). V lost 3 bases to trimming and J lost 1 base, with 6 bases between them. CDR3 length equals 14 residues. The CDR3 coding sequence is TGTGCCAGTAGTATTTCTTTGAACACCGGGGAGCTGTTTTTT. As protein: CASSISLNTGELFF.

In its sample, this clone was seen once. The chain couples TRBV9 to TRBJ2-3, with TRBD2 matching 10 bases. The CDR3 has 15 residues. With V trimmed by 0 bases and J by 6 bases, 4 bases remained unmatched. Germline V gene data show CDR1 as SGDLS and CDR2 as YYNGEE. The CDR3: CASSVGLAGVDTQYF. The CDR3 nucleotides are TGTGCCAGCAGCGTAGGCCTAGCGGGGGTGGATACGCAGTATTTT.

The chain couples TRBV2 to TRBJ1-1; 8 bases agree with TRBD1. The junction had 6 bases not matched to a gene; V was cut back by 6 bases and J by 0 bases. The germline CDR1 and CDR2 sequences are SNHLY and FYNNEI. This CDR3 has 15 residues. This CDR3 reads CASRTGESMNTEAFF. In DNA, the CDR3 is TGTGCCAGCAGGACAGGGGAATCCATGAACACTGAAGCTTTCTTT. Drawing the rest from reference TRBV2 and TRBJ1-1, the complete variable domain is EPEVTQTPSHQVTQMGQEVILRCVPISNHLYFYWYRQILGQKVEFLVSFYNNEISEKSEIFDDQFSVERPDGSNFTLKIRSTKLEDSAMYFCASRTGESMNTEAFFGQGTRLTVV.

This chain links TRBV2 with TRBJ2-5; D gene ambiguous. V lost 5 bases and J lost 1, with 8 bases in between. The CDR3 runs to 13 residues. Germline assignment: CDR1 SNHLY and CDR2 FYNNEI. The chain's CDR3 is CASSPTSQETQYF. For the CDR3, the DNA is TGTGCCAGCAGTCCAACAAGCCAAGAGACCCAGTACTTC.

In its sample, this clone was seen a few times. V gene TRBV5-4 combines with J gene TRBJ1-4; 7 bases line up with TRBD1. Germline V lookup: CDR1 SGHNT, CDR2 YYREEE (reference sequence). The CDR3 is 13 amino acids. The V gene end was trimmed by 2 bases and the J gene end by 7 bases; junction bases not matched to a gene: 2. The CDR3 loop is CASSFAGGEKLFF. The CDR3 DNA reads TGTGCCAGCAGCTTTGCAGGGGGTGAAAAACTGTTTTTT.

V and J are TRBV19 and TRBJ2-2, with 11 bases lining up with TRBD2. Germline V gene data show CDR1 as LNHDA and CDR2 as SQIVND (reference sequence). V lost 5 bases to trimming and J lost 6 bases; unmatched junction nucleotides: 8. The CDR3 runs to 16 residues. The CDR3 is CASSSLAGGRPGELFF. The CDR3 bases are TGTGCCAGTAGTTCTTTAGCGGGGGGGCGTCCCGGGGAGCTGTTTTTT.

The genes are TRBV5-1 and TRBJ1-1, with 7 positions matching TRBD1. The ends lost 0 bases at V and 11 bases at J; junction bases unmatched: 4. Per germline, CDR1 SGHRS and CDR2 YFSETQ. This CDR3 has 12 residues. CDR3 amino acids: CASSLESGGAFF. The CDR3 coding sequence is TGCGCCAGCAGCTTGGAGTCAGGGGGGGCTTTCTTT.

The V gene is TRBV11-1, the J gene TRBJ2-1; 10 bases are shared with TRBD2. J was trimmed by 0 bases and V by 4 bases; bases with no gene match: 0. The length of the CDR3 is 15 residues. Germline V gives CDR1 SGHAT, CDR2 FQDESV (reference sequence). The CDR3 DNA sequence: TGTGCCAGCAGCTCTAGCGGGGGCTCCTACAATGAGCAGTTCTTC. The encoded protein is CASSSSGGSYNEQFF. Full variable domain (missing parts from reference TRBV11-1 and TRBJ2-1): EAEVAQSPRYKITEKSQAVAFWCDPISGHATLYWYRQILGQGPELLVQFQDESVVDDSQLPKDRFSAERLKGVDSTLKIQPAELGDSAMYLCASSSSGGSYNEQFFGPGTRLTVL.